The rows below give T cell receptor beta chains drawn from one sample of a study of cytomegalovirus exposure and HLA in healthy donors. The protocol was immunoSEQ multiplex PCR, while the TCRdb copy is restricted to in-frame clones and leaves out a portion. This table holds around 200,000 clones, 80% found once. The sample comprised PBMCs. Receptor source: a boy aged 5-17 years in good health and CMV-seronegative. The CDR3 runs from the conserved cysteine through the conserved F or W. A D gene is named only where the DNA matches it firmly. Rows give clone size only sometimes, using once, few, many, or a class for an expanded clone.

V: TRBV7-3; J: TRBJ2-5; D: TRBD1; size: .; DNA: TGTGCCAGCAGCCCCGGACAGGGGACCCCGTACTTC; CDR3: CASSPGQGTPYF
V: TRBV9; J: TRBJ2-7; D: TRBD1; size: .; DNA: TGTGCCAGCAGCGAAGCAGGGGGATCCTCCTACGAGCAGTACTTC; CDR3: CASSEAGGSSYEQYF
V: TRBV4-1; J: TRBJ2-3; D: .; size: few; DNA: TGCGCCAGCAGCCACCCAGCGGGCCGCACAGATACGCAGTATTTT; CDR3: CASSHPAGRTDTQYF
V: TRBV7-6; J: TRBJ2-7; D: .; size: .; DNA: TGTGCCAGCAGCAGTAAGGACCCCACGGCGGGCGAGCAGTACTTC; CDR3: CASSSKDPTAGEQYF
V: TRBV7-8; J: TRBJ1-4; D: .; size: .; DNA: TGTGCCAGCAGCTTAGGACGGCAGGGTAGTGAAAAACTGTTTTTT; CDR3: CASSLGRQGSEKLFF
V: TRBV6-5; J: TRBJ2-2; D: .; size: .; DNA: TGTGCCAGCAGCCGGAACACCGGGGAGCTGTTTTTT; CDR3: CASSRNTGELFF
V: TRBV7-3; J: TRBJ1-1; D: .; size: .; DNA: TGTGCCAGCAGCTTAACCCGACAGGACAACACTGAAGCTTTCTTT; CDR3: CASSLTRQDNTEAFF
V: TRBV7-3; J: TRBJ1-3; D: .; size: .; DNA: TGTGCCAGCAGCTTAAGCCAGGGCGCTGGAAACACCATATATTTT; CDR3: CASSLSQGAGNTIYF
V: TRBV7-6; J: TRBJ2-1; D: .; size: .; DNA: TGTGCCAGCAGCTTAGTGGCGCGGTACAATGAGCAGTTCTTC; CDR3: CASSLVARYNEQFF
V: TRBV7-8; J: TRBJ2-2; D: TRBD2; size: .; DNA: TGTGCCAGCAGCTTGGCTAGCGGAAGCACCGGGGAGCTGTTTTTT; CDR3: CASSLASGSTGELFF
V: TRBV9; J: TRBJ2-2; D: TRBD2; size: .; DNA: TGTGCCAGCAGCGCTAGCGGGAGAAACACCGGGGAGCTGTTTTTT; CDR3: CASSASGRNTGELFF
V: TRBV6-6; J: TRBJ1-2; D: .; size: .; DNA: TGTGCCAGCAGTTACTCCAGGATATCAGACTATGGCTACACCTTC; CDR3: CASSYSRISDYGYTF
V: TRBV2; J: TRBJ1-1; D: .; size: .; DNA: TGTGCCAGCAGTACAGGGTTCACTGAAGCTTTCTTT; CDR3: CASSTGFTEAFF
V: TRBV19; J: TRBJ1-3; D: TRBD1; size: .; DNA: TGTGCCAGTAGTAAGTGGACAGGGGCTGGAAACACCATATATTTT; CDR3: CASSKWTGAGNTIYF
V: TRBV5-4; J: TRBJ1-2; D: TRBD1; size: .; DNA: TGTGCCAGCAGCTTAAGGACAGGGGGCTCTGGCTACACCTTC; CDR3: CASSLRTGGSGYTF
V: TRBV4-2; J: TRBJ1-6; D: .; size: .; DNA: TGTGCCAGCAGCCAGTTCCAAGGACATAGCTCACCCCTCCACTTT; CDR3: CASSQFQGHSSPLHF
V: TRBV7-3; J: TRBJ2-3; D: TRBD2; size: .; DNA: TGTGCCAGCAGCTTATGGACTAGCGGGAGCACAGATACGCAGTATTTT; CDR3: CASSLWTSGSTDTQYF
V: TRBV11-2; J: TRBJ2-2; D: TRBD2; size: .; DNA: TGTGCCAGCAGCTTGCTAGCGGGGACCGGGGAGCTGTTTTTT; CDR3: CASSLLAGTGELFF
V: TRBV5-8; J: TRBJ2-2; D: .; size: .; DNA: TGTGCCAGCAGCTTGCGAAGGACAGCGAACACCGGGGAGCTGTTTTTT; CDR3: CASSLRRTANTGELFF
V: TRBV12-5; J: TRBJ1-3; D: .; size: .; DNA: TGTGCTAGTGGCACAGGAGTCTCTGGAAACACCATATATTTT; CDR3: CASGTGVSGNTIYF
V: TRBV7-2; J: TRBJ1-2; D: TRBD1; size: .; DNA: TGTGCCAGCAGCGAACAGGGGCCGGTCGGGGGCTACACCTTC; CDR3: CASSEQGPVGGYTF
V: TRBV9; J: TRBJ2-3; D: .; size: .; DNA: TGTGCCAGCAGCCAGTGGCGCACAGATACGCAGTATTTT; CDR3: CASSQWRTDTQYF
V: TRBV4-3; J: TRBJ2-7; D: .; size: .; DNA: TGCGCCAGCAGCCAAGATCGGGGGAGGGAGCAGTACTTC; CDR3: CASSQDRGREQYF
V: TRBV5-8; J: TRBJ1-1; D: .; size: .; DNA: TGTGCCAGCAGCTTTACCCGGGCTGAAGCTTTCTTT; CDR3: CASSFTRAEAFF
V: TRBV2; J: TRBJ2-7; D: .; size: .; DNA: TGTGCCAGCAAGTATGACTACGCCTACGAGCAGTACTTC; CDR3: CASKYDYAYEQYF
V: TRBV9; J: TRBJ1-2; D: TRBD1; size: few; DNA: TGTGCCAGCAGCGTCAACCCGACAGGGAACTATGGCTACACCTTC; CDR3: CASSVNPTGNYGYTF
V: TRBV9; J: TRBJ1-2; D: TRBD1; size: .; DNA: TGTGCCAGCAGCCCCCGGACAGGGGTACTTAACTATGGCTACACCTTC; CDR3: CASSPRTGVLNYGYTF
V: TRBV19; J: TRBJ2-3; D: .; size: .; DNA: TGTGCCAGTAGAAAGCCGGGAGCCACAGATACGCAGTATTTT; CDR3: CASRKPGATDTQYF
V: TRBV4-2; J: TRBJ1-3; D: .; size: once; DNA: TGTGCCAGCAGCCGGGCAATGGCGTCTGGAAACACCATATATTTT; CDR3: CASSRAMASGNTIYF
V: TRBV6-1; J: TRBJ2-7; D: TRBD2; size: .; DNA: TGTGCCAGCAGTGAAGCATCAGCGGGAGGAGGGAACGAGCAGTACTTC; CDR3: CASSEASAGGGNEQYF
V: TRBV6-6; J: TRBJ2-7; D: .; size: .; DNA: TGTGCCAGCGGATCTATACAGGGCTACGAGCAGTACTTC; CDR3: CASGSIQGYEQYF
V: TRBV4-2; J: TRBJ2-1; D: TRBD2; size: once; DNA: TGTGCCAGCAGCCCGCACGGGGCGGGAGAGAACAATGAGCAGTTCTTC; CDR3: CASSPHGAGENNEQFF
V: TRBV18; J: TRBJ2-7; D: .; size: .; DNA: TGTGCCAGCTCACCACCGGTAACAGAAGGATACTACGAGCAGTACTTC; CDR3: CASSPPVTEGYYEQYF
V: TRBV19; J: TRBJ1-1; D: .; size: few; DNA: TGTGCCAGTAGTGCCGTCTTTAAAGGGGCGCTGACTGAAGCTTTCTTT; CDR3: CASSAVFKGALTEAFF
V: TRBV18; J: TRBJ1-1; D: .; size: .; DNA: TGTGCCAGCTCACCGGCAGGGGCGGAGAACACTGAAGCTTTCTTT; CDR3: CASSPAGAENTEAFF
V: TRBV30; J: TRBJ2-7; D: TRBD1; size: .; DNA: TGTGCCTGGTACCCCGGGACAGCGCCTGGCGAGCAGTACTTC; CDR3: CAWYPGTAPGEQYF
V: TRBV6-5; J: TRBJ2-7; D: .; size: .; DNA: TGTGCCAGCAGGCAAACAGGGTATCTCTACGAGCAGTACTTC; CDR3: CASRQTGYLYEQYF
V: TRBV7-9; J: TRBJ2-5; D: TRBD2; size: once; DNA: TGTGCCAGCAGCTTACTAGCGGGAGAAGAGACCCAGTACTTC; CDR3: CASSLLAGEETQYF
V: TRBV2; J: TRBJ1-1; D: TRBD1; size: .; DNA: TGTGCCAGCAGTACCGGGACAGGGAATGTGAGAGCTTTCTTT; CDR3: CASSTGTGNVRAFF
V: TRBV5-1; J: TRBJ2-7; D: TRBD1; size: .; DNA: TGCGCCAGCAGCACGCCGGGACAGGGGACAGAAGAGCAGTACTTC; CDR3: CASSTPGQGTEEQYF
V: TRBV11-3; J: TRBJ2-7; D: TRBD2; size: .; DNA: TGTGCCAGCAGCTTAGTACTAGCGGGAGTCTACGAGCAGTACTTC; CDR3: CASSLVLAGVYEQYF
V: TRBV19; J: TRBJ1-5; D: TRBD1; size: few; DNA: TGTGCCAGTAGTAGAGGGACAGTCAAGGTTATAAATCAGCCCCAGCATTTT; CDR3: CASSRGTVKVINQPQHF
V: TRBV2; J: TRBJ2-3; D: TRBD1; size: .; DNA: TGTGCCAGCAAGATCAGGGGGCTCACAGATACGCAGTATTTT; CDR3: CASKIRGLTDTQYF
V: TRBV6-5; J: TRBJ2-7; D: TRBD1; size: .; DNA: TGTGCCAGCAGTCGTACACAGGGGACGGAGCAGTACTTC; CDR3: CASSRTQGTEQYF
V: TRBV5-1; J: TRBJ2-7; D: TRBD1; size: .; DNA: TGCGCCAGCAGCTTCCGGGACAGATTATACGAGCAGTACTTC; CDR3: CASSFRDRLYEQYF
V: TRBV11-1; J: TRBJ2-1; D: TRBD2; size: .; DNA: TGTGCCAGCAGAGACGGGACTAGCTCTTACAATGAGCAGTTCTTC; CDR3: CASRDGTSSYNEQFF
V: TRBV6-5; J: TRBJ1-2; D: .; size: .; DNA: TGTGCCAGCAGTTACGAAGCAGGGGAGGGTAACTATGGCTACACCTTC; CDR3: CASSYEAGEGNYGYTF
V: TRBV6-1; J: TRBJ2-7; D: .; size: .; DNA: TGTGCCAGCAGTGAAGCGCCGGGGTTCTACGAGCAGTACTTC; CDR3: CASSEAPGFYEQYF
V: TRBV4-2; J: TRBJ2-7; D: TRBD2; size: .; DNA: TGTGCCAGCAGTCAGGGGACTAGCGGGATTTCCTACGAGCAGTACTTC; CDR3: CASSQGTSGISYEQYF
V: TRBV13; J: TRBJ2-3; D: .; size: .; DNA: TGTGCCAGCAGCTTAGGCGAGGGTCAGGAAAGAAATACGCAGTATTTT; CDR3: CASSLGEGQERNTQYF
V: TRBV29-1; J: TRBJ2-3; D: TRBD1; size: once; DNA: TGCAGCGGCGAGGGGTGGGGGACAGGACCTTCATGGGATACGCAGTATTTT; CDR3: CSGEGWGTGPSWDTQYF
V: TRBV29-1; J: TRBJ2-7; D: .; size: once; DNA: TGCAGCGTTGAGCGAGGCTACGAGCAGTACTTC; CDR3: CSVERGYEQYF
V: TRBV10-2; J: TRBJ1-1; D: .; size: .; DNA: TGCGCCAGCAGATTGGGAAGGGGCCCCATGAACACTGAAGCTTTCTTT; CDR3: CASRLGRGPMNTEAFF
V: TRBV5-1; J: TRBJ2-6; D: TRBD1; size: .; DNA: TGCGCCAGCAGCTCCGGACAGGGAACTCCTTCTGGGGCCAACGTCCTGACTTTC; CDR3: CASSSGQGTPSGANVLTF